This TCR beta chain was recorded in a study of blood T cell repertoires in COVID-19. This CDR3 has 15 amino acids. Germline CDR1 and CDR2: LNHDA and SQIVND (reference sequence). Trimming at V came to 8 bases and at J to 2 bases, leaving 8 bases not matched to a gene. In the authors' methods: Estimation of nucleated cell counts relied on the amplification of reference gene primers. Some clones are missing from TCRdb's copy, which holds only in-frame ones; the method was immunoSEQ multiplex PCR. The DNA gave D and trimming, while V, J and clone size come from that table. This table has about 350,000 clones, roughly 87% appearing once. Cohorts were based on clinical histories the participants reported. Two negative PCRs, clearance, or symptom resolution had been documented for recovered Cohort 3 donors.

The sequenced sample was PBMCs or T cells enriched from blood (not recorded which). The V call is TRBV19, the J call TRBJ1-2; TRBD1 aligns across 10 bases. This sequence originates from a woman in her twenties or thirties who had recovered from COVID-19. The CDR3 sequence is CASSIPGQGNYGYTF. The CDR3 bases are TGTGCCAGTTCCATACCGGGACAGGGGAACTATGGCTACACCTTC.